This T cell receptor (beta chain) was profiled in a study of human T cells and chemical hapten exposure. Study-wide context: A 2 cm by 2 cm inner upper arm patch received 2% DPC for sensitization. There were weekly diphenylcyclopropenone doses to the scalp for patients throughout the roughly 24-week study.

TCRdb analysed the RACE reads with MiXCR anew, one entry per CDR3 protein. The sample lists over 35,000 distinct CDR3 sequences; 8% to 9% were seen once. Time point of the sample: patch test 2, 6 weeks after DPC sensitization. Sample treatment: therapeutic diphenylcyclopropenone sensitization with weekly scalp DPC. Prior to each patch test being applied, blood was drawn. This clonotype was recorded at least ten times. From germline, CDR1 is DFQATT and CDR2 SNEGSKA (reference sequence). The germline V and J ends were trimmed by 6 bases and 7 bases, with 13 bases remaining between them. CDR3 length equals 13 residues.

The TCR comes from a woman aged 40 to 50 with alopecia areata. Some clones in this sample may be carry-over from other donors' samples. This chain connects TRBV20-1 to TRBJ1-6; maybe TRBD1 (6 bases). The sequencing used whole blood, collected in connection with sensitization to the hapten diphenylcyclopropenone (DPC). The CDR3 region is CSATAGVNSPLHF. CDR3 DNA: TGCAGTGCAACGGCAGGGGTAAATTCACCCCTCCACTTT.